This T cell receptor (beta chain) was sequenced in a study of blood T cell repertoires in COVID-19. In the study overall: Acute and convalescent COVID-19 specimens originated in the United States, Italy and Spain. In each case, the material was cDNA or gDNA derived from T cells, B-cell-depleted T cells, or PBMCs.

Germline V CDR1 and CDR2: SGHRS, YFSETQ. V was clipped by 4 bases and J by 2 bases; unmatched bases: 5. This CDR3 has 14 amino acids. Study processing details: Cell counts per sample came from amplifying reference gene primers. The method was immunoSEQ multiplex PCR; TCRdb's version includes in-frame clones alone and lacks a portion of them. The D gene and trimming were derived from the DNA, and the V and J assignments and clone size from that table. The data hold 160,000 or so clones, with approximately 88% observed a single time. The specimen sequenced was peripheral blood. The receptor's source is a woman aged 55-69 years who had recovered from COVID-19. This chain uses TRBV5-1 with TRBJ2-7; 8 bases agree with TRBD1. CDR3 region: CASSTRQGTYEQYF. In nucleotides, the CDR3 is TGCGCCAGCAGCACCCGACAGGGGACCTACGAGCAGTACTTC.